The clone carrying this T cell receptor beta chain was seen many times. Graves' hyperthyroidism was deemed stable absent ophthalmopathy progression within 18 months. Hyperthyroidism had been newly diagnosed in patients aged 18 to 65, and its duration was under 2 months. Exclusion of a patient resulted from uncontrolled infection, other autoimmune disease, pregnancy or lactation. These data belong to a study of T cells in Graves' hyperthyroidism and ophthalmopathy. CDR1 is LNHNV and CDR2 is YYDKDF in the germline V gene (reference sequence). The V segment lost 1 base and the J segment 6 bases; nucleotides outside the gene matches: 3. There are 16 residues in the CDR3. The CDR3 regions of TCR beta were amplified from RNA transcripts. TCR CDR3 underwent first-round RT-PCR with the HTBI primer set. From the multiplex PCR reads, TCRdb called clonotypes with MiXCR, one entry per CDR3 protein. Of 500,000 to 650,000 distinct CDR3 sequences listed, 14% are singletons.

The sequenced sample was blood. The TCR sequence derives from a woman in her forties with Graves' hyperthyroidism. This sequence joins TRBV15 and TRBJ2-3; 14 nucleotides align to TRBD2. The CDR3 is CATSRGTSGRSDTQYF. CDR3 nucleotide sequence: TGTGCCACCAGCAGAGGGACTAGCGGGAGGTCGGATACGCAGTATTTT.